This entry concerns a single TCR beta chain. Its antigen is unknown. Both 60 Vbeta primers and 13 Jbeta primers went into the PCR. Clones were sequenced by immunoSEQ multiplex PCR, and TCRdb holds only the in-frame ones, with some missing. The sample data list 60,000 to 75,000 clones. The CDR3 contains 13 residues. V was trimmed by 11 bases and J by 4 bases, leaving 16 bases between them. Germline loops: CDR1 MGHRA, CDR2 YSYEKL. The sample belongs to a study of cytomegalovirus exposure and HLA in healthy donors. The study, taken as a whole, reports: TRBV6-2, TRBV6-3 and some other V segments were excluded as indistinguishable.

The sequence was obtained from a female donor in good health and CMV-seropositive. What was sequenced was PBMCs. The rearrangement links TRBV4-1 to TRBJ2-3; D is unclear. CDR3 residues: CAAALGRADTQYF. The DNA for the CDR3 is TGCGCCGCCGCCCTGGGCCGTGCAGATACGCAGTATTTT.